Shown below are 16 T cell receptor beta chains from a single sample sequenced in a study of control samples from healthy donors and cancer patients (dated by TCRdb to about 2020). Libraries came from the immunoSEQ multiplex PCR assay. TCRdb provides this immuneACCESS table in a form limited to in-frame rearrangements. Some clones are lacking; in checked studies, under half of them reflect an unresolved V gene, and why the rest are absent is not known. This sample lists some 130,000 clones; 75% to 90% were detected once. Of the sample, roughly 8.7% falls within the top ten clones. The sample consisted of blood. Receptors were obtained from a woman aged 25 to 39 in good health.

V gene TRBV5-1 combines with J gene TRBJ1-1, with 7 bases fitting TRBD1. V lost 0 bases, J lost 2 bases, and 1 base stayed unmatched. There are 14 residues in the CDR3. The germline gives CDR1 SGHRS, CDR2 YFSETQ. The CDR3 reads CASSLDRGNTEAFF. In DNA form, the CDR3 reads TGCGCCAGCAGCTTGGACAGGGGAAACACTGAAGCTTTCTTT.

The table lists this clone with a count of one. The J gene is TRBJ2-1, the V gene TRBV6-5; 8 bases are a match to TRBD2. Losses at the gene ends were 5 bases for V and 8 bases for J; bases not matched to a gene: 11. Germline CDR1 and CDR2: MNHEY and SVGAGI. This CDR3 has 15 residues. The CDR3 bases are TGTGCCAGCAGTCGAAAAAGCGGGAGCTCGTATGAGCAGTTCTTC. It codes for CASSRKSGSSYEQFF.

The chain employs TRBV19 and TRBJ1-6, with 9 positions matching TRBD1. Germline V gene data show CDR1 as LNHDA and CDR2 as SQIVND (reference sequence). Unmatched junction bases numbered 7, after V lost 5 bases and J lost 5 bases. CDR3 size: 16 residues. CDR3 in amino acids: CASSAPDRGNNSPLHF. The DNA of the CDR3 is TGTGCCAGTAGTGCCCCGGACAGGGGAAATAATTCACCCCTCCACTTT.

The DNA of the CDR3 is TGTGCCAGCAGCTCGGGGGTGGGGACTAGCGGGAGGCTGTATTTT. Amino acids: CASSSGVGTSGRLYF. This chain joins TRBV5-6 and TRBJ2-3, with 15 positions matching TRBD2. CDR1 and CDR2 from the germline V gene are SGHDT and YYEEEE. The CDR3 consists of 15 residues. V dropped 3 bases and J dropped 14; count of bases not matched to a gene: 10.

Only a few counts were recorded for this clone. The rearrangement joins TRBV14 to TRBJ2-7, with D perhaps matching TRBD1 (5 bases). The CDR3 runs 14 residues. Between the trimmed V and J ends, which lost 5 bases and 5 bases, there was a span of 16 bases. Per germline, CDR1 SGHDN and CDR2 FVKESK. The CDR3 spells CASSRGGWGHEQYF. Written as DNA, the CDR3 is TGTGCCAGCAGCAGGGGCGGCTGGGGTCACGAGCAGTACTTC.

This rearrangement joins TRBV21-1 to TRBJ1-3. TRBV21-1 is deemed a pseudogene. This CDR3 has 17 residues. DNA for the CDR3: TGTGCCAGCAGCAATCGAAAGGGCCAGCGGTTAGGAAACACCATATATTTT. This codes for CASSNRKGQRLGNTIYF.

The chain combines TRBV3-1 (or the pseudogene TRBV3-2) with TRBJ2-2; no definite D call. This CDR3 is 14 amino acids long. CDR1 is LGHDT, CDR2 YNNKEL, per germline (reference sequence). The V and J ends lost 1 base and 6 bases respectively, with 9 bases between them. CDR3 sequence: CASSQASASGELFF. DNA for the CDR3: TGTGCCAGCAGCCAAGCCTCGGCATCCGGGGAGCTGTTTTTT.

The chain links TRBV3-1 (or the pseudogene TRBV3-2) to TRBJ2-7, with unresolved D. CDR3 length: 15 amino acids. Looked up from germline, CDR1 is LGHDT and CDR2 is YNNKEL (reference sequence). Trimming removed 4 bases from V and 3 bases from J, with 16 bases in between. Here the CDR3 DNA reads TGTGCCAGCAGCCGTCGGAGCCGGAGTTTCTACGAGCAGTACTTC. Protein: CASSRRSRSFYEQYF.

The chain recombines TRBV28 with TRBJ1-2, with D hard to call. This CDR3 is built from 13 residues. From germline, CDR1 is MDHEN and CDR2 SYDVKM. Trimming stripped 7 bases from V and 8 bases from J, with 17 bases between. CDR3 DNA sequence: TGTGCCAGCAATTCGGGGTTAAAACAGGGCTACACCTTC. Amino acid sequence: CASNSGLKQGYTF.

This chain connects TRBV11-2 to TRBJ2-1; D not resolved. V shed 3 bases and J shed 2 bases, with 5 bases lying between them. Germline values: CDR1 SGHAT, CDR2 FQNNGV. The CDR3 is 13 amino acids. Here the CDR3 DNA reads TGTGCCAGCAGCTTCACTACCTACAATGAGCAGTTCTTC. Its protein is CASSFTTYNEQFF.

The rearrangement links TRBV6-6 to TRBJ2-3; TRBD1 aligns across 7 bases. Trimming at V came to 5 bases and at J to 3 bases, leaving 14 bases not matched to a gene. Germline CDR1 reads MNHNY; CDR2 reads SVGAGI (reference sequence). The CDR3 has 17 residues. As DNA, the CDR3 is TGTGCCAGCAGTCCAATCGTACAGGGGTCGGGGACAGATACGCAGTATTTT. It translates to CASSPIVQGSGTDTQYF.

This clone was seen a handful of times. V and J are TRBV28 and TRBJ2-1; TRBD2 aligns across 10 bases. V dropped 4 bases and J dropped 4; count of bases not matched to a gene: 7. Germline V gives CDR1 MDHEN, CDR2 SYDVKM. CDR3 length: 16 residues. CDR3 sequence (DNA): TGTGCCAGCAGTTCCAGGACTAGCGGAGATTACAATGAGCAGTTCTTC. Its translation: CASSSRTSGDYNEQFF.

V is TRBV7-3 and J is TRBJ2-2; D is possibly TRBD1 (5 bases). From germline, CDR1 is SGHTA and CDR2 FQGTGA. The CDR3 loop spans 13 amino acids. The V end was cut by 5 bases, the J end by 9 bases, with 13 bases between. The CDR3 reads CASSPNWGRELFF. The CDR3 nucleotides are TGTGCCAGCAGCCCTAATTGGGGCAGGGAGCTGTTTTTT.

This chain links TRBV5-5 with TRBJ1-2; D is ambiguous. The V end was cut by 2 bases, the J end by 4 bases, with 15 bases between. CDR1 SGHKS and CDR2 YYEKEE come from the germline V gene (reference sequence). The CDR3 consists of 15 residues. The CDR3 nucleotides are TGTGCCAGCAGCTTAGGATCTGGGGTCGGCTATGGCTACACCTTC. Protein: CASSLGSGVGYGYTF. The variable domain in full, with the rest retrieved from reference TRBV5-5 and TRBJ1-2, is DAGVTQSPTHLIKTRGQQVTLRCSPISGHKSVSWYQQVLGQGPQFIFQYYEKEERGRGNFPDRFSARQFPNYSSELNVNALLLGDSALYLCASSLGSGVGYGYTFGSGTRLTVV.

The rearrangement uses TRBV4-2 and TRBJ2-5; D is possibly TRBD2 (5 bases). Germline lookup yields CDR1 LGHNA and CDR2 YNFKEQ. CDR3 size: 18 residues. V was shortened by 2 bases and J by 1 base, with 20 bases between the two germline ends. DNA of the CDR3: TGTGCCAGCAGCCAAATGGGCGGGCTAGCAGCGCCCCAAGAGACCCAGTACTTC. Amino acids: CASSQMGGLAAPQETQYF.

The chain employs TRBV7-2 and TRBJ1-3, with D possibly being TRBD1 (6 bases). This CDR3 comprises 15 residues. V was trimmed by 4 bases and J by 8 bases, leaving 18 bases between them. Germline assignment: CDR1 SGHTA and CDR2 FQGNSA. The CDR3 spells CASSSVGQGRHTIYF. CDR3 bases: TGTGCCAGCAGCTCCGTAGGGCAGGGGAGACACACCATATATTTT. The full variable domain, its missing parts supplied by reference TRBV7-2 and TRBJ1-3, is GAGVSQSPSNKVTEKGKDVELRCDPISGHTALYWYRQSLGQGLEFLIYFQGNSAPDKSGLPSDRFSAERTGGSVSTLTIQRTQQEDSAVYLCASSSVGQGRHTIYFGEGSWLTVV.